The present entry profiles one TCR beta chain with its context. The data belong to a study of blood T cell repertoires in COVID-19. About the study: Acute and convalescent COVID-19 specimens originated in the United States, Italy and Spain.

TCRdb's table, derived via immunoSEQ multiplex PCR, lists solely in-frame clones and lacks some. The sample shows some 180,000 clones, 83% of them seen only once. Looked up from germline, CDR1 is SQVTM and CDR2 is ANQGSEA. Trimming at V came to 6 bases and at J to 3 bases, leaving 9 bases not matched to a gene. The CDR3 runs to 14 residues. This clonotype originated in a woman older than 75 with acute or convalescent COVID-19. The rearrangement uses TRBV29-1 and TRBJ2-3, with TRBD1 matching 7 bases. The specimen was peripheral blood. The CDR3 reads CSVLDRVFTDTQYF. CDR3 coding DNA: TGCAGCGTCCTCGACAGGGTTTTTACAGATACGCAGTATTTT.